Each of the 4 T cell receptor beta chains below was sequenced from the same sample in a study of blood T cell repertoires in COVID-19. Here immunoSEQ multiplex PCR was the method, and the copy in TCRdb shows in-frame clones only, minus some. Of 200,000 or so clones in the sample, roughly nine tenths were seen once. Sequenced: peripheral blood. Source of these receptors: a man aged 65-85 years with active or convalescent COVID-19.

The J gene is TRBJ2-6, the V gene TRBV9; possibly TRBD1 for D (6 bases). Germline CDR1 reads SGDLS; CDR2 reads YYNGEE. This CDR3 region has 15 residues. Trimming took off 3 bases at V and 2 bases at J, with 9 bases between the two ends. CDR3 coding DNA: TGTGCCAGCAGCGGGTACAGGGCTGGGGCCAACGTCCTGACTTTC. Amino acid sequence: CASSGYRAGANVLTF.

The chain employs TRBV11-2 and TRBJ2-7, with unresolved D. Trimming took 2 bases from V and 4 from J, leaving 12 bases between them. The germline CDR1 and CDR2 sequences are SGHAT and FQNNGV. This CDR3 comprises 14 residues. The CDR3 nucleotides are TGTGCCAGCAGCTTAAACGCTGCGTTGTACGAGCAGTACTTC. Its translation is CASSLNAALYEQYF.

The chain joins TRBV10-2 to TRBJ1-5; maybe TRBD1 (5 bases). CDR1 WSHSY and CDR2 SAAADI come from the germline V gene. Trimming took off 2 bases at V and 1 base at J, with 12 bases between the two ends. The CDR3 consists of 16 residues. The CDR3: CASSEVGGISNQPQHF. The CDR3 bases are TGCGCCAGCAGTGAGGTGGGGGGGATAAGCAATCAGCCCCAGCATTTT.

V gene TRBV6-5 combines with J gene TRBJ2-2; TRBD1 matches 7 bases. The CDR3 contains 14 residues. V shed 8 bases and J 2 bases; nucleotides not matched to a gene: 5. In germline, CDR1 is MNHEY, CDR2 SVGAGI. In DNA, the CDR3 is TGTGCCAGCCAGGGGACAGCTAACACCGGGGAGCTGTTTTTT. Protein product: CASQGTANTGELFF.